Each of the 10 T cell receptor beta chains below was sequenced from the same sample in a study of shared clonotypes between healthy human individuals. Clones were sequenced by immunoSEQ multiplex PCR, and TCRdb holds only the in-frame ones, with some missing. The table has around 1.5 million clones, approximately 98% seen once; the top ten hold about 0.45%. Sequenced: naive CD4+ T cells sorted from blood. Subset given: CD45RA+ positively selected. The receptors were sampled from a young man in good health.

In the case of this clone: The sample contains more than one DNA sequence encoding this CDR3. The CDR3 nucleotides are TGTGCCACGGGACTAGCGGGAACCTACGAGCAGTACTTC. It encodes CATGLAGTYEQYF. This chain connects TRBV27 to TRBJ2-7, with 13 bases lining up with TRBD2. CDR1 and CDR2 (germline): MNHEY, SMNVEV (reference sequence). The CDR3 runs to 13 residues. V gave up 10 bases and J gave up 2 bases; unmatched junction bases: 2.

This sequence joins TRBV9 and TRBJ1-4; TRBD1 might be the D (6 bases). V lost 1 base, J lost 3 bases, and 10 bases lay in between. The germline V gene encodes CDR1 SGDLS and CDR2 YYNGEE. The CDR3 consists of 15 residues. CDR3 in DNA: TGTGCCAGCAGCGTAACCGGGACACCTAATGAAAAACTGTTTTTT. Amino acid sequence: CASSVTGTPNEKLFF.

This clone was seen once. This chain links TRBV2 with TRBJ2-3, with 12 nucleotides matching TRBD2. This CDR3 region has 17 residues. Trimming removed 2 bases from V and 1 base from J; junction bases left unmatched: 4. The germline CDR1 and CDR2 sequences are SNHLY and FYNNEI. The DNA for the CDR3 is TGTGCCAGCAGTGAAACTAGCGGGAGGTTTCGCACAGATACGCAGTATTTT. Amino acids: CASSETSGRFRTDTQYF.

The J gene is TRBJ2-2, the V gene TRBV5-1; D not certain. Between the trimmed V and J ends, which lost 4 bases and 3 bases, there was a span of 10 bases. The germline V gene has CDR1 SGHRS and CDR2 YFSETQ. The length of the CDR3 is 14 residues. The CDR3 nucleotides read TGCGCCAGCAGCACGGACGGAGACACCGGGGAGCTGTTTTTT. Protein product: CASSTDGDTGELFF. Supplemented by reference TRBV5-1 and TRBJ2-2, the full variable domain reads KAGVTQTPRYLIKTRGQQVTLSCSPISGHRSVSWYQQTPGQGLQFLFEYFSETQRNKGNFPGRFSGRQFSNSRSEMNVSTLELGDSALYLCASSTDGDTGELFFGEGSRLTVL.

The chain carries TRBV11-2 and TRBJ2-1; the match to TRBD2 covers 9 bases. Germline trimming cut 4 bases from V and 4 bases from J; bases unmatched to any gene: 2. The germline gives CDR1 SGHAT, CDR2 FQNNGV. The CDR3 has 14 amino acids. The DNA of the CDR3 is TGTGCCAGCAGCTCTAGCGGGACGTACAATGAGCAGTTCTTC. This encodes CASSSSGTYNEQFF.

The rearrangement links TRBV9 to TRBJ1-4; possibly TRBD1 for D (6 bases). This CDR3 spans 15 amino acids. Germline V gene sequence: CDR1 SGDLS, CDR2 YYNGEE. The V end was cut by 0 bases, the J end by 3 bases, with 9 bases between. The CDR3: CASSVAGAANEKLFF. The CDR3 nucleotides are TGTGCCAGCAGCGTAGCAGGGGCCGCTAATGAAAAACTGTTTTTT. The entire variable domain, with the rest obtained from reference TRBV9 and TRBJ1-4, is as follows: DSGVTQTPKHLITATGQRVTLRCSPRSGDLSVYWYQQSLDQGLQFLIQYYNGEERAKGNILERFSAQQFPDLHSELNLSSLELGDSALYFCASSVAGAANEKLFFGSGTQLSVL.

The chain links TRBV5-1 to TRBJ2-1, with 14 nucleotides matching TRBD2. Germline trimming cut 0 bases from V and 1 base from J; bases unmatched to any gene: 6. From germline, CDR1 is SGHRS and CDR2 YFSETQ. This CDR3 has 19 amino acids. The CDR3 bases are TGCGCCAGCAGCTTGGGGCCGGGACTAGCGGGAGTATCCTACAATGAGCAGTTCTTC. Translating gives CASSLGPGLAGVSYNEQFF.

This chain links TRBV5-1 with TRBJ2-3; TRBD2 aligns across 15 bases. The trim removed 4 bases at V and 4 bases at J, leaving 10 bases unmatched. CDR3 length equals 18 residues. CDR1 is SGHRS and CDR2 is YFSETQ in the germline V gene. The CDR3: CASSEKPGLAGGPDTQYF. The CDR3 DNA sequence: TGCGCCAGCAGCGAGAAGCCGGGACTAGCGGGAGGTCCAGATACGCAGTATTTT. The full variable domain, in which reference TRBV5-1 and TRBJ2-3 provide the parts outside the CDR3, is KAGVTQTPRYLIKTRGQQVTLSCSPISGHRSVSWYQQTPGQGLQFLFEYFSETQRNKGNFPGRFSGRQFSNSRSEMNVSTLELGDSALYLCASSEKPGLAGGPDTQYFGPGTRLTVL.

This clone has only one observation. This chain joins TRBV10-1 and TRBJ2-2, with D possibly TRBD2 on 5 matching bases. This CDR3 spans 13 amino acids. Per germline, CDR1 WNHNN and CDR2 SYGVQD (reference sequence). V was shortened by 5 bases and J by 4 bases, with 8 bases between the two germline ends. CDR3 sequence reads: CASSQRITGELFF. In DNA form, the CDR3 reads TGCGCCAGCAGTCAGCGGATCACCGGGGAGCTGTTTTTT.

The chain joins TRBV14 to TRBJ2-1; 11 bases line up with TRBD1. Germline V gene lookup returns CDR1 SGHDN and CDR2 FVKESK. V lost 0 bases and J lost 0; bases outside the gene matches: 4. This CDR3 spans 18 amino acids. Written as DNA, the CDR3 is TGTGCCAGCAGCCAAGAGGGGGACAGGGGGAGCTCCTACAATGAGCAGTTCTTC. It specifies CASSQEGDRGSSYNEQFF.